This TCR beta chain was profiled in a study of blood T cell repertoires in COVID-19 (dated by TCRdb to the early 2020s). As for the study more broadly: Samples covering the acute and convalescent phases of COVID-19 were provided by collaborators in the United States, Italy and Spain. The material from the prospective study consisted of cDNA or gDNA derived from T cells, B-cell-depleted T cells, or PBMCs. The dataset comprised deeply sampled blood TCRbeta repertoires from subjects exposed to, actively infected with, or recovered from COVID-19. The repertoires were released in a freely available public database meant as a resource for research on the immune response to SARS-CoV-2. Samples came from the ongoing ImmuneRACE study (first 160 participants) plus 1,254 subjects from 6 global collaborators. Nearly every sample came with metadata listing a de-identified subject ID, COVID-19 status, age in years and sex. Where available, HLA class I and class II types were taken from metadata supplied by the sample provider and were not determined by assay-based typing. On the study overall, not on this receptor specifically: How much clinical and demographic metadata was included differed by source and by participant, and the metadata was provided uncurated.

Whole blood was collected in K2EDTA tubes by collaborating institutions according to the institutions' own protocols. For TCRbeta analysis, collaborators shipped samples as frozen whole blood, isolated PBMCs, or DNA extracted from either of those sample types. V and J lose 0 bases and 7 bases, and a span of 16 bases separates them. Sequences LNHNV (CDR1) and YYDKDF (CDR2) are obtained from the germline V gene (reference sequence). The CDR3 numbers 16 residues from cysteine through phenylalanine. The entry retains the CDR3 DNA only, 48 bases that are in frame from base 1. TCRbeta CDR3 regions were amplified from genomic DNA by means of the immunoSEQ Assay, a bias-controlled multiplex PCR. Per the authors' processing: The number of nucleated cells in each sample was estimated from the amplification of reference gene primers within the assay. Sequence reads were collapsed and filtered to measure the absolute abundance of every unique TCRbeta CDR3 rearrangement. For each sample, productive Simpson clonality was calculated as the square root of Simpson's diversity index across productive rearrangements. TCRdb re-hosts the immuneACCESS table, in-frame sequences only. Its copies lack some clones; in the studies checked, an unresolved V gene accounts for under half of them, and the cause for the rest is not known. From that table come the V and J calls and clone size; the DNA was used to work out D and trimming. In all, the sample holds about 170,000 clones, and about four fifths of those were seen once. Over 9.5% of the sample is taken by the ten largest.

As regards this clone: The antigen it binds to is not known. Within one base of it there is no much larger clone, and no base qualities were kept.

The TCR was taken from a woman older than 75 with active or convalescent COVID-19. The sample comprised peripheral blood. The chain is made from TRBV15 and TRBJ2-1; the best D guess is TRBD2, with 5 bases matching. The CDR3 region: CATSRDLTGSGNEQFF. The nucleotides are TGTGCCACCAGCAGAGATTTGACGGGATCGGGGAATGAGCAGTTCTTC.